Shown below are 13 T cell receptor beta chains from a single sample sequenced in a study of T cell repertoires in cytomegalovirus infection. No antigen is known for these receptors. TCRdb ran MiXCR on the reads and lists one entry per CDR3 protein. The sample yields about 700,000 distinct CDR3 sequences, around a third seen once. The sample in question was cultured PBMCs, obtained from culture after CMV antigen stimulation. The receptors come from a human donor in good health (CMV status not recorded). Some clones in this sample may be carry-over from other donors' samples.

This chain joins TRBV7-2 and TRBJ1-6, with 9 bases lining up with TRBD1. The length of the CDR3 is 16 residues. Losses at the gene ends were 2 bases for V and 6 bases for J; bases not matched to a gene: 5. The germline V gene has CDR1 SGHTA and CDR2 FQGNSA. The CDR3 here is CASSLRDRVGNSPLHF. The CDR3 coding sequence is TGTGCCAGCAGCTTAAGGGACAGGGTGGGTAATTCACCCCTCCACTTT.

The CDR3 DNA reads as TGCAGTGCTCGTAGACTGGCCTCTGGAAACACCATATATTTT. It is translated as CSARRLASGNTIYF. The chain uses TRBV20-1 and TRBJ1-3; no firm D call. Trimming stripped 5 bases from V and 0 bases from J, with 11 bases between. The CDR3 sequence is 14 residues long. The germline CDR1 and CDR2 sequences are DFQATT and SNEGSKA (reference sequence).

This sequence joins TRBV12-3 or TRBV12-4 and TRBJ2-2; unclear D gene. The CDR3 is 15 residues long. Trimming pared 2 bases from V and 1 base from J, leaving 8 bases between. The CDR3 spells CASSLQTVNTGELFF. The CDR3 DNA sequence: TGTGCCAGCAGTTTACAGACGGTGAACACCGGGGAGCTGTTTTTT.

There are a few counts of this clonotype. The V call is TRBV27, the J call TRBJ2-7, with D possibly matching TRBD1 (5 bases). The CDR3 extends over 14 amino acids. Germline loops: CDR1 MNHEY, CDR2 SMNVEV (reference sequence). Trimming removed 1 base from V and 7 bases from J, with 14 bases in between. Here the CDR3 reads CASSLYTGVGEQYF. CDR3 nucleotide sequence: TGTGCCAGCAGTTTATACACAGGTGTCGGAGAGCAGTACTTC.

This clonotype was recorded only once. J is TRBJ1-2 and V is TRBV7-2; a weak D match, TRBD1 (5 bases). The CDR3 totals 15 residues. Trimming took 3 bases from V and 8 from J, leaving 19 bases between them. Germline CDR1 and CDR2: SGHTA and FQGNSA. DNA for the CDR3: TGTGCCAGCAGCTTCCGTAGGGGCTCACTTTCCGGCTACACCTTC. Translated: CASSFRRGSLSGYTF. The whole variable domain, remainder taken from reference TRBV7-2 and TRBJ1-2, is GAGVSQSPSNKVTEKGKDVELRCDPISGHTALYWYRQSLGQGLEFLIYFQGNSAPDKSGLPSDRFSAERTGGSVSTLTIQRTQQEDSAVYLCASSFRRGSLSGYTFGSGTRLTVV.

Only a few counts were recorded for this clonotype. The chain is built from TRBV7-2 and TRBJ2-1; 10 nucleotides match TRBD2. The CDR3 is made up of 13 amino acids. The germline V gene encodes CDR1 SGHTA and CDR2 FQGNSA. V was pared by 6 bases and J by 9 bases, with 5 bases of the junction left unmatched. In DNA, the CDR3 is TGTGCCAGCAGACTAGCGGGATATGGTGAGCAGTTCTTC. It encodes CASRLAGYGEQFF.

The chain recombines TRBV4-1 with TRBJ2-7, with TRBD1 identical over 9 bases. Germline V gene lookup returns CDR1 MGHRA and CDR2 YSYEKL. The length of the CDR3 is 15 residues. The ends lost 3 bases at V and 3 bases at J; junction bases unmatched: 6. The CDR3 protein is CASSHYLGQGYEQYF. The DNA of the CDR3 is TGCGCCAGCAGCCATTATTTGGGACAGGGCTACGAGCAGTACTTC.

The gene calls are TRBV20-1 and TRBJ2-2; D is possibly TRBD2 (5 bases). Germline V gene lookup returns CDR1 DFQATT and CDR2 SNEGSKA (reference sequence). This CDR3 is 15 amino acids long. As DNA, the CDR3 is TGCAGCCTAGCTCCTAGGGCGGGGAACACCGGGGAGCTGTTTTTT. Translated: CSLAPRAGNTGELFF.

This clonotype appeared a single time. This chain links TRBV18 with TRBJ2-5; D is uncertain. The CDR3 is made up of 13 amino acids. The germline gives CDR1 KGHSH, CDR2 LQKENI. Trimming cost V 4 bases and J 3 bases, with 9 bases left between them. This CDR3 reads CASSQAVEETQYF. In DNA form, the CDR3 reads TGTGCCAGCTCACAGGCCGTTGAAGAGACCCAGTACTTC. Based on the CDR3 plus reference TRBV18 and TRBJ2-5, the full variable domain is NAGVMQNPRHLVRRRGQEARLRCSPMKGHSHVYWYRQLPEEGLKFMVYLQKENIIDESGMPKERFSAEFPKEGPSILRIQQVVRGDSAAYFCASSQAVEETQYFGPGTRLLVL.

This sequence joins TRBV11-2 and TRBJ2-7; 10 nucleotides agree with TRBD2. The CDR3 runs 18 residues. The germline CDR1 and CDR2 sequences are SGHAT and FQNNGV. V lost 1 base to trimming and J lost 1 base; unmatched junction nucleotides: 10. Here the CDR3 reads CASSLGPPLAGQSYEQYF. In DNA, the CDR3 is TGTGCCAGCAGCTTAGGGCCCCCACTAGCGGGACAATCCTACGAGCAGTACTTC.

This rearrangement joins TRBV6-6 to TRBJ1-1, with 11 bases aligning to TRBD1. The CDR3 consists of 16 residues. V trimming: 2 bases; J trimming: 4 bases; junction bases outside the gene matches: 6. Germline CDR1 is MNHNY and CDR2 is SVGAGI (reference sequence). CDR3 sequence reads: CASSYPPGQGGTEAFF. The CDR3 DNA follows: TGTGCCAGCAGTTACCCGCCGGGACAGGGGGGCACTGAAGCTTTCTTT.

The J gene is TRBJ2-7, the V gene TRBV6-5; D perhaps matches TRBD2 (6 bases). The CDR3 runs to 13 residues. V lost 5 bases to trimming and J lost 5 bases, with 13 bases between them. CDR1 and CDR2 (germline): MNHEY, SVGAGI. The chain's CDR3 is CASSRGGGNEQYF. The DNA for the CDR3 is TGTGCCAGCAGTCGCGGAGGAGGGAACGAGCAGTACTTC.

This clonotype was observed a single time. Here the CDR3 DNA reads TGTGCCAGCTCACCCGAGGGACTAGCGCTTAACACCGGGGAGCTGTTTTTT. As protein: CASSPEGLALNTGELFF. The chain links TRBV18 to TRBJ2-2, with TRBD2 identical over 10 bases. Unmatched junction bases numbered 6, after V lost 3 bases and J lost 2 bases. CDR3 length: 17 residues. CDR1 and CDR2 (germline): KGHSH, LQKENI.